This T cell receptor beta chain was sequenced for a study of OX40 agonist ivuxolimab in advanced cancers. Study background: Treatment of patients was with ivuxolimab, an agonistic anti-OX40 (CD134) antibody.

V dropped 1 base and J dropped 0 bases, with 13 bases sitting between them. Germline CDR1 and CDR2: LNHDA and SQIVND (reference sequence). CDR3 size: 18 residues. Notes on this clone: Antigen unknown.

TCRdb keeps only in-frame clones here, not all; method: immunoSEQ multiplex PCR. The profile shows around 50,000 clones, roughly 88% of them singletons. Study results and limitations: Clonal expansion from baseline to week 6 occurred in both CD4+ and CD8+ T cells. Average numbers of expanded clones were greater in CD8+ T cells than in CD4+.

The receptor's source is an adult with an advanced solid tumor such as melanoma, head and neck, liver or kidney cancer. The V and J genes are TRBV19 and TRBJ1-6; D gene uncertain. The specimen comprised CD4+ or CD8+ T cells sorted from blood, sampled in a trial of the OX40 agonist ivuxolimab. The CDR3 here is CASSIGTRTSSYNSPLHF. The CDR3 DNA reads as TGTGCCAGTAGTATAGGAACGAGAACAAGCTCCTATAATTCACCCCTCCACTTT.